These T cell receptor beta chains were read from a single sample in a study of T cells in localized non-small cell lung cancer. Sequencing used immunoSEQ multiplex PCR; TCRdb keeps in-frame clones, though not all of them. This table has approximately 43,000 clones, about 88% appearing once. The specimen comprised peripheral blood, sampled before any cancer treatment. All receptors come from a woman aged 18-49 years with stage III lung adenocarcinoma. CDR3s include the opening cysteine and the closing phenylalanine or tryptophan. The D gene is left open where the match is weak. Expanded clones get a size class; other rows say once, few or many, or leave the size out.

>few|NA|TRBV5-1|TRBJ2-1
TGCGCCAGCAGCTTGGCCCGGGACTTCTTCTACAATGAGCAGTTCTTC
CASSLARDFFYNEQFF
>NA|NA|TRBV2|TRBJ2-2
TGTGCCAGCAGTAAAACAGAATCGAACACCGGGGAGCTGTTTTTT
CASSKTESNTGELFF
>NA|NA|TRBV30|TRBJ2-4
TGTGCCTGGAGTTTGCGGATGGACATTCAGTACTTC
CAWSLRMDIQYF
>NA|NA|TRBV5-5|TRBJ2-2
TGTGCCAGCAGCATCGCGAACACCGGGGAGCTGTTTTTT
CASSIANTGELFF
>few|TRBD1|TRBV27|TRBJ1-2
TGTGCCAGCAGTTTGCGCAGGGGGTATGGCTACACCTTC
CASSLRRGYGYTF
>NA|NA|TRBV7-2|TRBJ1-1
TGTGCCAGCAGCCCCTACCTTCGACAGATTGAAGCTTTCTTT
CASSPYLRQIEAFF
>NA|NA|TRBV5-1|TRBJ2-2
TGCGCCAGCAGCCTGGGGCAGGGATACGCCGGGGAGCTGTTTTTT
CASSLGQGYAGELFF
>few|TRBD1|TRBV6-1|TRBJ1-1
TGTGCCAGCAGTGAAGCGCCCGGACAGGGGAACACTGAAGCTTTCTTT
CASSEAPGQGNTEAFF
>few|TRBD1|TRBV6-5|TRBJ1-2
TGTGCCAGCAGTCAGGGGGCGGAATATGGCTACACCTTC
CASSQGAEYGYTF
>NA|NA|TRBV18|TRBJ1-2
TGTGCCAGCTCACGCACGGGTAACTATGGCTACACCTTC
CASSRTGNYGYTF
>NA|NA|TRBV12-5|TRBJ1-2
TGTGCTAGTGGTTTGTCAGGGTGGGGAGACTATGGCTACACCTTC
CASGLSGWGDYGYTF
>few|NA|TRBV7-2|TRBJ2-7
TGTGCCAGCAGCTTCTCGGGCCGTTACGAGCAGTACTTC
CASSFSGRYEQYF
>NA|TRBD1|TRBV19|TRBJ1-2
TGTGCCAGTAAGGGGGACAGGGTCCCCATCGGCTACACCTTC
CASKGDRVPIGYTF
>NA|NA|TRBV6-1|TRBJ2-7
TGTGCCAGCAGTGCGGGATACGAGCAGTACTTC
CASSAGYEQYF
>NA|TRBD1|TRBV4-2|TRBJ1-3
TGTGCCAGCGGCACCAGGGACAGGGAAGGAAACACCATATATTTT
CASGTRDREGNTIYF
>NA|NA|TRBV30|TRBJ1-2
TGTGCCTGGAGCCAAGGTGGAAATAACGGCTATGGCTACACCTTC
CAWSQGGNNGYGYTF
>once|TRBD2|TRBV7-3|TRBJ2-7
TGTGCCAGCAGCTTGGTCGGGACTAGCGGATCCGAGCAGTACTTC
CASSLVGTSGSEQYF
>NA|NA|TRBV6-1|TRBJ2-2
TGTGCCAGCAGTCCTACTATCACCGGGGAGCTGTTTTTT
CASSPTITGELFF
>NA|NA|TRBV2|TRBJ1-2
TGTGCCAGCAGTCTCGACAGCTATGGCTACACCTTC
CASSLDSYGYTF
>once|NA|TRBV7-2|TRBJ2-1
TGTGCCAGCAGCTTAGACGGGGGCCACTACAATGAGCAGTTCTTC
CASSLDGGHYNEQFF
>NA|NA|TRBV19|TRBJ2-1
TGTGCCAGTAGTATGGGGGCGGGGGATTTCTACAATGAGCAGTTCTTC
CASSMGAGDFYNEQFF
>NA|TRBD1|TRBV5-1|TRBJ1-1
TGCGCCAGCAGCCAATCGGACAGGGTTCGAACTGAAGCTTTCTTT
CASSQSDRVRTEAFF
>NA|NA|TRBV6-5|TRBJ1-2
TGTGCCAGCAGTCCAGGGGCGAACTATGGCTACACCTTC
CASSPGANYGYTF
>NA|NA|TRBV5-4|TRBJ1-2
TGTGCCAGCAGCGCCGGGACACTCTATGGCTACACCTTC
CASSAGTLYGYTF
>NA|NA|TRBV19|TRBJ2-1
TGTGCCAGTAGTTCTACAGGGTTCCCCTACAATGAGCAGTTCTTC
CASSSTGFPYNEQFF
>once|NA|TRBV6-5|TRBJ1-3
TGTGCCAGCAGTTACTGGGGCCGCTCTGGAAACACCATATATTTT
CASSYWGRSGNTIYF
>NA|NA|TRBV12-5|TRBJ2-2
TGTGCTAGTGGTTTGGGCCACGCGAACACCGGGGAGCTGTTTTTT
CASGLGHANTGELFF